A selection of T cell receptor beta chains follows, all from one sample in a study of blood T cell repertoires in COVID-19. Sequenced by immunoSEQ multiplex PCR; TCRdb stores in-frame clones only, minus some. The repertoire holds around 240,000 clones, with more than 75% as singletons. The sample was peripheral blood. All receptors come from a man aged 35-49 years with acute or convalescent COVID-19. Each CDR3 is given with its conserved first and last residue. A D gene is named only where the DNA matches it firmly. The listing skips clone size in some rows; elsewhere it reads once, few, many or a size class.

. TRBJ2-7 . TRBV27 CASSLAAGNEQYF TGTGCCAGCAGTTTGGCGGCAGGGAACGAGCAGTACTTC
TRBD1 TRBJ2-1 . TRBV14 CASSADRGHEQFF TGTGCCAGCAGCGCAGACAGGGGGCATGAGCAGTTCTTC
. TRBJ2-2 . TRBV29-1 CSVEGQTRVGELFF TGCAGCGTTGAGGGACAAACCCGGGTCGGGGAGCTGTTTTTT
. TRBJ1-6 few TRBV9 CASSVDEGDTGNPYNSPLHF TGTGCCAGCAGCGTAGACGAAGGGGATACAGGGAACCCCTATAATTCACCCCTCCACTTT
TRBD1 TRBJ1-2 once TRBV12-3/TRBV12-4 CASSNRGSYTF TGTGCCAGCAGTAACAGGGGCAGCTACACCTTC
TRBD2 TRBJ2-3 few TRBV12-5 CASGLPGGQLTDTQYF TGTGCTAGTGGTTTACCGGGGGGGCAATTAACAGATACGCAGTATTTT
TRBD2 TRBJ2-3 . TRBV6-4 CASSEGLAGSTDTQYF TGTGCCAGCAGTGAGGGACTAGCGGGTTCCACAGATACGCAGTATTTT
. TRBJ1-1 . TRBV6-1 CASSEATRGFSQAFF TGTGCCAGCAGTGAAGCGACAAGGGGTTTCTCTCAAGCTTTCTTT
. TRBJ2-1 once TRBV28 CASRDGGDNEQFF TGTGCCAGCAGGGATGGGGGCGACAATGAGCAGTTCTTC
TRBD1 TRBJ1-1 . TRBV7-6 CASSFRDRGADTEAFF TGTGCCAGCAGCTTTCGGGACAGGGGAGCGGACACTGAAGCTTTCTTT
TRBD1 TRBJ2-2 . TRBV14 CASSHRGYTGELFF TGTGCCAGCAGCCACAGGGGGTATACCGGGGAGCTGTTTTTT
. TRBJ2-1 . TRBV9 CASSVGPGGYYNEQFF TGTGCCAGCAGCGTAGGTCCGGGGGGCTACTACAATGAGCAGTTCTTC
. TRBJ2-2 . TRBV4-1 CASSHLSDRTGELFF TGCGCCAGCAGCCATCTCTCAGATCGCACCGGGGAGCTGTTTTTT
. TRBJ1-5 . TRBV19 CASSIDQGSNHQPQHF TGTGCCAGTAGTATAGATCAGGGCAGCAATCACCAGCCCCAGCATTTT
TRBD1 TRBJ1-4 few TRBV4-2 CASSQDSGQGPLATNEKLFF TGTGCCAGCAGCCAAGATTCGGGACAGGGCCCCCTTGCAACTAATGAAAAACTGTTTTTT
. TRBJ1-4 . TRBV30 CAWSEPAEGTNEKLFF TGTGCCTGGAGTGAACCGGCTGAGGGAACTAATGAAAAACTGTTTTTT
. TRBJ1-4 few TRBV5-1 CASSLGGQNEKLFF TGCGCCAGCAGCTTGGGAGGGCAGAATGAAAAACTGTTTTTT
. TRBJ1-4 . TRBV19 CASSTAGLPEDEKLFF TGTGCCAGTAGTACCGCAGGACTTCCTGAGGATGAAAAACTGTTTTTT
. TRBJ2-4 few TRBV9 CASSVEGAKNIQYF TGTGCCAGCAGCGTAGAGGGGGCCAAAAACATTCAGTACTTC
. TRBJ1-1 . TRBV11-1 CASSPWGGRENTEAFF TGTGCCAGCAGCCCATGGGGAGGCCGGGAGAACACTGAAGCTTTCTTT
. TRBJ2-5 . TRBV6-5 CASSRGFVETQYF TGTGCCAGCAGCAGGGGTTTTGTAGAGACCCAGTACTTC
. TRBJ1-2 few TRBV12-5 CASGLSNKEALSYGYTF TGTGCTAGTGGTTTGTCCAATAAGGAGGCTTTGAGCTATGGCTACACCTTC
TRBD1 TRBJ2-5 . TRBV6-5 CASSYRTGGTQETQYF TGTGCCAGCAGTTACCGGACAGGGGGGACCCAAGAGACCCAGTACTTC
. TRBJ2-7 . TRBV5-4 CASSLGHRPYEQYF TGTGCCAGCAGCTTAGGACATCGACCCTACGAGCAGTACTTC
. TRBJ1-2 . TRBV24-1 CATSGRQGGYTF TGTGCCACCAGTGGGCGTCAGGGTGGCTACACCTTC
. TRBJ1-2 . TRBV28 CASSSLIVYGYTF TGTGCCAGCAGTTCACTTATAGTATATGGCTACACCTTC
TRBD2 TRBJ2-1 . TRBV10-3 CAITRTGGVTNEQFF TGTGCCATCACCAGAACGGGGGGGGTCACGAATGAGCAGTTCTTC
. TRBJ2-7 . TRBV14 CASSPRDKLYEQYF TGTGCCAGCAGCCCCCGGGACAAACTCTACGAGCAGTACTTC
. TRBJ1-1 . TRBV28 CASSFKNTEAFF TGTGCCAGCAGTTTCAAGAACACTGAAGCTTTCTTT
. TRBJ2-7 once TRBV10-3 CAISDLALGEQYF TGTGCCATCAGTGACCTAGCTCTCGGGGAGCAGTACTTC
TRBD2 TRBJ2-7 . TRBV28 CASSTSGGISYEQYF TGTGCCAGCAGTACTAGCGGGGGGATCTCCTACGAGCAGTACTTC
TRBD1 TRBJ2-7 . TRBV7-2 CASSFSQGVYEQYF TGTGCCAGCAGCTTCTCACAGGGGGTCTACGAGCAGTACTTC
TRBD1 TRBJ2-3 . TRBV28 CASSLGPGQLRNTDTQYF TGTGCCAGCAGTTTAGGCCCGGGACAGCTCCGAAACACAGATACGCAGTATTTT
TRBD1 TRBJ1-6 . TRBV7-2 CASSFQYGTVFSPLHF TGTGCCAGCAGCTTCCAATACGGGACAGTTTTTTCACCCCTCCACTTT
TRBD1 TRBJ2-2 . TRBV19 CATSRDRDTGELFF TGTGCCACGAGCCGGGACAGGGACACCGGGGAGCTGTTTTTT
TRBD1 TRBJ2-3 . TRBV2 CATSLRVWGQGGADTQYF TGTGCCACCTCATTAAGAGTCTGGGGACAGGGAGGGGCAGATACGCAGTATTTT
. TRBJ1-1 . TRBV5-4 CASSLGRHASTEAFF TGTGCCAGCAGCTTGGGGCGACATGCGAGCACTGAAGCTTTCTTT
TRBD1 TRBJ1-3 . TRBV7-2 CASSSRQGFSGNTIYF TGTGCCAGCAGCTCCCGACAGGGCTTCTCTGGAAACACCATATATTTT
TRBD1 TRBJ1-1 once TRBV2 CASRLGQDKAFF TGTGCCAGCAGACTAGGACAGGACAAAGCTTTCTTT
. TRBJ2-2 . TRBV6-1 CASSEIFESNTGELFF TGTGCCAGCAGTGAAATCTTTGAGTCGAACACCGGGGAGCTGTTTTTT
TRBD1 TRBJ2-5 . TRBV28 CASIPSGQGRETQYF TGTGCCAGCATCCCGAGTGGACAGGGCCGAGAGACCCAGTACTTC
TRBD1 TRBJ1-6 once TRBV6-5 CASYSRDRGDSPLHF TGTGCCAGCTACTCCCGGGACAGGGGGGATTCACCCCTCCACTTT
. TRBJ2-3 . TRBV7-3 CASSSPGTDTQYF TGTGCCAGCAGCAGCCCAGGGACAGATACGCAGTATTTT
. TRBJ1-3 . TRBV29-1 CAFTSGGAGNTIYF TGCGCGTTCACAAGTGGGGGGGCTGGAAACACCATATATTTT
TRBD1 TRBJ2-1 . TRBV24-1 CATITGTGSGNEQFF TGTGCCACCATTACCGGGACAGGGTCGGGTAATGAGCAGTTCTTC
. TRBJ1-2 . TRBV2 CASSGGSLNYGYTF TGTGCCAGCAGTGGGGGCAGCCTTAACTATGGCTACACCTTC
. TRBJ1-5 . TRBV6-6 CASSYAVSPNQPQHF TGTGCCAGCAGTTACGCGGTCAGCCCTAATCAGCCCCAGCATTTT
. TRBJ1-1 . TRBV6-5 CASTMTVNTEAFF TGTGCCAGCACCATGACAGTGAACACTGAAGCTTTCTTT
. TRBJ1-5 . TRBV6-1 CASSEQDSNQPQHF TGTGCCAGCAGTGAACAGGATAGCAATCAGCCCCAGCATTTT
. TRBJ1-1 . TRBV27 CASSFGGFGTEAFF TGTGCCAGCAGTTTTGGAGGGTTTGGGACTGAAGCTTTCTTT
. TRBJ1-2 . TRBV10-1 CASSALLGQPKPRSGIYYGYTF TGCGCCAGCAGTGCCCTTCTTGGCCAGCCAAAACCACGGTCAGGGATTTACTATGGCTACACCTTC
. TRBJ2-7 . TRBV6-2/TRBV6-3 CASSSMSEQYF TGTGCCAGCAGTTCGATGAGTGAGCAGTACTTC
TRBD1 TRBJ2-7 . TRBV11-2 CASSPDRVHYEQYF TGTGCCAGCAGCCCAGACAGGGTTCACTACGAGCAGTACTTC
. TRBJ1-5 . TRBV5-1 CASSSEVNQPQHF TGCGCCAGCAGCTCGGAGGTTAATCAGCCCCAGCATTTT
. TRBJ1-2 once TRBV5-6 CASSPGVNNYGYTF TGTGCCAGCAGCCCGGGGGTTAATAACTATGGCTACACCTTC
TRBD1 TRBJ2-7 . TRBV28 CASSWTGVSYEQYF TGTGCCAGCAGTTGGACAGGGGTTTCCTACGAGCAGTACTTC